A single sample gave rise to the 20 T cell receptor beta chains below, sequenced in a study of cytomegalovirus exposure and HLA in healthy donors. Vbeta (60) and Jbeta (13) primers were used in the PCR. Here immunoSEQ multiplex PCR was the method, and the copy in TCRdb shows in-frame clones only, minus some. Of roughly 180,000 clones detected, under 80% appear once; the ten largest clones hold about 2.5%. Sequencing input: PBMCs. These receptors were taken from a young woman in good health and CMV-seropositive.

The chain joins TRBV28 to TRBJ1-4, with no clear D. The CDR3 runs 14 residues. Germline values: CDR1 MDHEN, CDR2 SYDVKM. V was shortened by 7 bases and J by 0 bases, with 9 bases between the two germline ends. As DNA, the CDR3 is TGTGCCAGCAAAACCGCAGCAACTAATGAAAAACTGTTTTTT. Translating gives CASKTAATNEKLFF.

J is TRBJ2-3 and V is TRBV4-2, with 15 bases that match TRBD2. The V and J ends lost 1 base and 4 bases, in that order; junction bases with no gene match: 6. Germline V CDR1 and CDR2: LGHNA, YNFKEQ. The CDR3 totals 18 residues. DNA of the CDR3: TGTGCCAGCAGCCAAGGGACTAGCGGGGGGGCGGTGCCAGATACGCAGTATTTT. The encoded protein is CASSQGTSGGAVPDTQYF.

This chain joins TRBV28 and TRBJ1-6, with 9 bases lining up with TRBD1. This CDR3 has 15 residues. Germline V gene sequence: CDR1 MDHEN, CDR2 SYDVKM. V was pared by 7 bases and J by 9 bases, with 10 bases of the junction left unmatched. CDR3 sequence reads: CASTRGGTGSSPLHF. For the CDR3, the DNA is TGTGCCAGCACCCGTGGGGGGACAGGGAGTTCACCCCTCCACTTT.

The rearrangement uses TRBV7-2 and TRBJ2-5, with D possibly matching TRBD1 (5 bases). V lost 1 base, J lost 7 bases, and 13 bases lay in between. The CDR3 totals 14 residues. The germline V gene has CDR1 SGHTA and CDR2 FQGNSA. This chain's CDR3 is CASSLEYRMGTQYF. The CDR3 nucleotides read TGTGCCAGCAGCTTAGAATACAGGATGGGGACCCAGTACTTC.

This chain's CDR3 is CASSFGPPLTDTQYF. As DNA, the CDR3 is TGCGCCAGCAGCTTTGGGCCCCCTCTAACAGATACGCAGTATTTT. This chain joins TRBV5-1 and TRBJ2-3; D unresolved. CDR1 is SGHRS and CDR2 is YFSETQ in the germline V gene. The V gene lost 2 bases and the J gene lost 3 bases, with 13 bases spanning the gap. The CDR3 runs 15 residues.

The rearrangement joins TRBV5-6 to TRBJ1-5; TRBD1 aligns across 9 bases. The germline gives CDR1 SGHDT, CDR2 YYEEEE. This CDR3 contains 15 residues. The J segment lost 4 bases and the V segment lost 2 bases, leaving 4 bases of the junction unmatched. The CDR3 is CASSFGQGRNQPQHF. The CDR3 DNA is TGTGCCAGCAGCTTCGGACAGGGGCGGAATCAGCCCCAGCATTTT.

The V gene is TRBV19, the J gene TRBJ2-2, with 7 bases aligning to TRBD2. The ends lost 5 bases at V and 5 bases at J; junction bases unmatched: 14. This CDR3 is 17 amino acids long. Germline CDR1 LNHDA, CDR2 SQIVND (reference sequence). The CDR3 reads CASSSRTGGRSTGELFF. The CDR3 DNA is TGTGCCAGTAGTTCACGGACGGGGGGAAGATCAACCGGGGAGCTGTTTTTT.

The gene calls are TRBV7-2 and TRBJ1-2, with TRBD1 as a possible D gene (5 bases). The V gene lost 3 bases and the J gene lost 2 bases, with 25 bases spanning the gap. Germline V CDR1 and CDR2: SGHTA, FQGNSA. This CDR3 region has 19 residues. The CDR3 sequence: CASSFQVGGWAGPNYGYTF. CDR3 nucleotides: TGTGCCAGCAGCTTCCAGGTCGGTGGTTGGGCAGGGCCGAACTATGGCTACACCTTC.

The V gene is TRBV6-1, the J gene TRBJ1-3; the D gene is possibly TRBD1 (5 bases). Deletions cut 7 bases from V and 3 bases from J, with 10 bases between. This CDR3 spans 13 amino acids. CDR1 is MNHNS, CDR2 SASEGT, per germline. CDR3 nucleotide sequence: TGTGCCAGCATGGGGCAGGGTGGAAACACCATATATTTT. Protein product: CASMGQGGNTIYF.

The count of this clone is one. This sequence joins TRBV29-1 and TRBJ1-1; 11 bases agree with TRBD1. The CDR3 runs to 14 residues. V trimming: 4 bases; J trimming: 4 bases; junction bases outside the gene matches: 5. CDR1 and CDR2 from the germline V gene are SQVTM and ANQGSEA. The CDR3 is CSVAGQGASTEAFF. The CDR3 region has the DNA TGCAGCGTTGCTGGACAGGGGGCCAGCACTGAAGCTTTCTTT.

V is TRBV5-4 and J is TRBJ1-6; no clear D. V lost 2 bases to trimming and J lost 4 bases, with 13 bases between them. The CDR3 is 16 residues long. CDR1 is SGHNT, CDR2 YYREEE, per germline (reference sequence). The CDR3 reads CASSFESGVYNSPLHF. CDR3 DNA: TGTGCCAGCAGCTTCGAATCAGGCGTGTATAATTCACCCCTCCACTTT.

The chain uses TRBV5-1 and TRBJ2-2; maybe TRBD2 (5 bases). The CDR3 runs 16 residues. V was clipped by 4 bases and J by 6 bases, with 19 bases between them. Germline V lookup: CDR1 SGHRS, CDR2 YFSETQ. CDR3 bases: TGCGCCAGCAGCCAATCCGGGATCAGAGAGCCCGGGGAGCTGTTTTTT. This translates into CASSQSGIREPGELFF.

The DNA for the CDR3 is TGTGCCAGTAGTATCAAGGGGGGGCGCACAGATACGCAGTATTTT. It encodes CASSIKGGRTDTQYF. The chain is built from TRBV19 and TRBJ2-3; D possibly corresponds to TRBD2 (7 bases). This CDR3 has 15 residues. Between the trimmed V and J ends, which lost 3 bases and 1 base, there was a span of 11 bases. The germline V gene encodes CDR1 LNHDA and CDR2 SQIVND (reference sequence).

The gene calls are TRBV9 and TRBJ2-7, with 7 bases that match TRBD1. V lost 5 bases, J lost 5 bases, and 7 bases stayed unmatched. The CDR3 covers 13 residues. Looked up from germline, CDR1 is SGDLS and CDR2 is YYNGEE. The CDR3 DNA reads TGTGCCAGCAGGTTACAGGGGCACGACGAGCAGTACTTC. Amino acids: CASRLQGHDEQYF.

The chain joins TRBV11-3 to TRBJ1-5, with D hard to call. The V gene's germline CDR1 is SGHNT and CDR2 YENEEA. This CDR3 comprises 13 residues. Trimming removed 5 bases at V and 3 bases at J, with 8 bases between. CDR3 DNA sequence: TGTGCCAGCAGCCTCGGGTACAATCAGCCCCAGCATTTT. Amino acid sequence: CASSLGYNQPQHF.

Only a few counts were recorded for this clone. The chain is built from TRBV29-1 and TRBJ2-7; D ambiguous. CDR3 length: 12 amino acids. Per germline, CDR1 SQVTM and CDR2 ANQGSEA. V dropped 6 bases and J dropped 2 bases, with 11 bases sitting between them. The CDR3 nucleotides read TGCAGCGTAGCCCAGGATACCTACGAGCAGTACTTC. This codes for CSVAQDTYEQYF.

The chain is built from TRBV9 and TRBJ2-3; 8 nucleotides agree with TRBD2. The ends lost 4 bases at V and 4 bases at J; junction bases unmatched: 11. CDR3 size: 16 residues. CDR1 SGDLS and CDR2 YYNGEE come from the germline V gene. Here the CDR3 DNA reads TGTGCCAGCAGCCCTCCGGGACTAGTAGTCGCAGATACGCAGTATTTT. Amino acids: CASSPPGLVVADTQYF.

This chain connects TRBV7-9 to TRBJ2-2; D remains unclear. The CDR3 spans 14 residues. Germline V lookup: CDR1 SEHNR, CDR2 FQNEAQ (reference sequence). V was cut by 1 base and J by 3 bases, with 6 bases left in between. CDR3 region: CASSLVAYTGELFF. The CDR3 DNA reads TGTGCCAGCAGCTTAGTGGCCTACACCGGGGAGCTGTTTTTT.

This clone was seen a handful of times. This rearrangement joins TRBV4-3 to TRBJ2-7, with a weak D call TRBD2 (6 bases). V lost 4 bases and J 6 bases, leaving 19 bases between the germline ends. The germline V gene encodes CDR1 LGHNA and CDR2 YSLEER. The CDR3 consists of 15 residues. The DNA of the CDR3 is TGCGCCAGCAGCCCCATAGCTAGCGCCTCAGGCGAGCAGTACTTC. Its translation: CASSPIASASGEQYF.

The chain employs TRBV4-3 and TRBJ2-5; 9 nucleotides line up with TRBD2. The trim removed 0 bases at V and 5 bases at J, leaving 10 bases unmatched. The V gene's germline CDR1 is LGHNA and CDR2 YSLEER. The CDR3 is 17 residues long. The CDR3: CASSQDVGGGAGETQYF. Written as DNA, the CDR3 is TGCGCCAGCAGCCAAGATGTTGGCGGGGGGGCCGGGGAGACCCAGTACTTC.